This T cell receptor (beta chain) was recovered during a study of cytomegalovirus exposure and HLA in healthy donors. Study information: Earlier findings included 90 million to 120 million unique TCR beta sequences obtained from about 180 million T cells. Study results and limitations: According to a later analysis, most TCR beta chains associated with CMV appeared HLA-restricted.

In the PCR, 60 Vbeta and 13 Jbeta primers were used. Assay used: immunoSEQ multiplex PCR; TCRdb lists only in-frame clones, some missing. The sample holds 250,000 to 350,000 clones, just over 70% seen once. A word on this clone: Its antigen remains unidentified.

Germline V gives CDR1 ENHRY, CDR2 SYGVKD. The V end was cut by 5 bases, the J end by 5 bases, with 10 bases between. CDR3 length equals 13 residues. Sequencing was carried out using PBMCs. This clonotype was obtained from a female donor in good health and CMV-seronegative. The rearrangement joins TRBV10-3 to TRBJ2-1; D not resolved. The CDR3 loop reads CAISPKLNNEQFF. The CDR3 DNA sequence: TGTGCCATCAGTCCGAAGCTAAACAATGAGCAGTTCTTC.